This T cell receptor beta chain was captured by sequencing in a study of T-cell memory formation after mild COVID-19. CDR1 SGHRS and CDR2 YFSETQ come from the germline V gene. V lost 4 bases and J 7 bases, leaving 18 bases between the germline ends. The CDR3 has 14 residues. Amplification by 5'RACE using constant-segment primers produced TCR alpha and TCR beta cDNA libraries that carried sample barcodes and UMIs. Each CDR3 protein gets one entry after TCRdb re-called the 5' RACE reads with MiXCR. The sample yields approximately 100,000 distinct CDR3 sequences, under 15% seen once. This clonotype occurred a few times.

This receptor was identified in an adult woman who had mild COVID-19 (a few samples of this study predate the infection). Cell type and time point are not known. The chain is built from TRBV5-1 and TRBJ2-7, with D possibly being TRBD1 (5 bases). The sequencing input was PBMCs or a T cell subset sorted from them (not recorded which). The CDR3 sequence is CASSKGDAPTEQYF. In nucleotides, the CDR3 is TGCGCCAGCAGCAAAGGGGATGCCCCGACTGAGCAGTACTTC. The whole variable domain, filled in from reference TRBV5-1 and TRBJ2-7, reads KAGVTQTPRYLIKTRGQQVTLSCSPISGHRSVSWYQQTPGQGLQFLFEYFSETQRNKGNFPGRFSGRQFSNSRSEMNVSTLELGDSALYLCASSKGDAPTEQYFGPGTRLTVT.